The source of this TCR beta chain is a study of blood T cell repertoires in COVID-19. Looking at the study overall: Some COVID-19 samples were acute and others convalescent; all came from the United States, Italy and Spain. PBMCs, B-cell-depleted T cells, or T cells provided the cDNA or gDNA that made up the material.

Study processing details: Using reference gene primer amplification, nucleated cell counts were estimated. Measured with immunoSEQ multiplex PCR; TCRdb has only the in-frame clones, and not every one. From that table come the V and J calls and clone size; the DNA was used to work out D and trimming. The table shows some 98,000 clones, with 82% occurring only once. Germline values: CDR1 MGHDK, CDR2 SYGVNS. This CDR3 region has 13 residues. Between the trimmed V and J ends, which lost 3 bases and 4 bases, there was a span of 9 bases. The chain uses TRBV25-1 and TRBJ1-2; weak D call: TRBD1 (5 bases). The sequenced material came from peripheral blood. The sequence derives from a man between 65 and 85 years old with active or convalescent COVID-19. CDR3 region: CASSDAGIYGYTF. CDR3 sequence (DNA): TGTGCCAGCAGTGACGCAGGGATCTATGGCTACACCTTC.